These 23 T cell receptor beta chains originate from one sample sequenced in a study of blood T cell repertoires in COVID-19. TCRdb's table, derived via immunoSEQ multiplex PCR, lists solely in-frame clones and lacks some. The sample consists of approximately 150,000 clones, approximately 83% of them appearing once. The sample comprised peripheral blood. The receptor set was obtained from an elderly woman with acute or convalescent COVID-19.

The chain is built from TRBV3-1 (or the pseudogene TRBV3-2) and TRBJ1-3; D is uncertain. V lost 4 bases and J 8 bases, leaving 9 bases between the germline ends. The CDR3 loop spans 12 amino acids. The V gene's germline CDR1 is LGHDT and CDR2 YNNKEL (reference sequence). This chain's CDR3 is CASSPFEDTIYF. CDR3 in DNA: TGTGCCAGCAGCCCCTTCGAGGACACCATATATTTT.

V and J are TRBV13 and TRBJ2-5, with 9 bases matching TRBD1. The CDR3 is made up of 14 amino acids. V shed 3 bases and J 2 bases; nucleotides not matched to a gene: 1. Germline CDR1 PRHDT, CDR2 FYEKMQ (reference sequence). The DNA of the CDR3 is TGTGCCAGCAGCTTCGGACAGGGGCAAGAGACCCAGTACTTC. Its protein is CASSFGQGQETQYF.

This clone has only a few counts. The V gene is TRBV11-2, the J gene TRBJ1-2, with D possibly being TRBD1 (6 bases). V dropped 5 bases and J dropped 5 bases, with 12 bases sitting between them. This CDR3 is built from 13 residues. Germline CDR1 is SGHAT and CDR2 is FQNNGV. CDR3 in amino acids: CASSPSRGYGYTF. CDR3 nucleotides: TGTGCCAGCAGCCCTAGCAGGGGATATGGCTACACCTTC.

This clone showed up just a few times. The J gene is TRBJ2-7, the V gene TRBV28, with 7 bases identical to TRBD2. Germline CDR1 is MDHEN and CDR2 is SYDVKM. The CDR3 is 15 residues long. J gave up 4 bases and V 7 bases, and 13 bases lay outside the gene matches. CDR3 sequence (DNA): TGTGCCAGCACCAGAGGAGGGAGGGTCGTTTACGAGCAGTACTTC. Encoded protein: CASTRGGRVVYEQYF.

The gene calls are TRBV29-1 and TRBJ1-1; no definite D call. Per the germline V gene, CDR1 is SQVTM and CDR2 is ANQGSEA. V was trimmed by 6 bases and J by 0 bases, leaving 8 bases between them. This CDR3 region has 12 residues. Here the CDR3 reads CSVGAVNTEAFF. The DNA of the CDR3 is TGCAGCGTGGGAGCAGTGAACACTGAAGCTTTCTTT.

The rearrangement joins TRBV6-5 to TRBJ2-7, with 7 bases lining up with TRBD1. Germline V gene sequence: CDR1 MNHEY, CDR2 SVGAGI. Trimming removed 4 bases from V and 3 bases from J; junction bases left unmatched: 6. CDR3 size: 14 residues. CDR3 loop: CASSWGQQHYEQYF. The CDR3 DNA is TGTGCCAGCAGTTGGGGACAGCAACACTACGAGCAGTACTTC.

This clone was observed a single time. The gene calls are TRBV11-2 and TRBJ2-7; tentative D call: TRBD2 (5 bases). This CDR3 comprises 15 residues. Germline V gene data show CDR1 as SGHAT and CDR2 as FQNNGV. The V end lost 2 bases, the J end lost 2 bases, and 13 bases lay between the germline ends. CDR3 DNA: TGTGCCAGCAGCTTATCTAGCACTCATACCTACGAGCAGTACTTC. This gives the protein CASSLSSTHTYEQYF. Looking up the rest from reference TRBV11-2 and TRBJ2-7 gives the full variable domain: EAGVAQSPRYKIIEKRQSVAFWCNPISGHATLYWYQQILGQGPKLLIQFQNNGVVDDSQLPKDRFSAERLKGVDSTLKIQPAKLEDSAVYLCASSLSSTHTYEQYFGPGTRLTVT.

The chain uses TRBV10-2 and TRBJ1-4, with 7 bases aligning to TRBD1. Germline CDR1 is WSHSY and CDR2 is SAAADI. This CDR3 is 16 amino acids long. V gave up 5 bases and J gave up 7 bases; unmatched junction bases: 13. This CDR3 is CASSPINRGESEKLFF. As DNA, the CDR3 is TGCGCCAGCAGTCCGATCAACAGGGGCGAGAGTGAAAAACTGTTTTTT.

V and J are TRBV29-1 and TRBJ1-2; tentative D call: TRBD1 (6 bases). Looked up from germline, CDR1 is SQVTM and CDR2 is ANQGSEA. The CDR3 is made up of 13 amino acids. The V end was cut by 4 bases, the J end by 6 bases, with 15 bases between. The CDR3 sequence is CSVGPPGEHGYTF. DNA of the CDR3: TGCAGCGTTGGGCCGCCAGGGGAACATGGCTACACCTTC.

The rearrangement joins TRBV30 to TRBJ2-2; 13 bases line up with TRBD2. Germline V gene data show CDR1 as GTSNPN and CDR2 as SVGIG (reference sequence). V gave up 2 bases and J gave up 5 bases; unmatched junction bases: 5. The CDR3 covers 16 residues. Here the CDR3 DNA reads TGTGCCTGGAGTTGGGGACTAGCGGGAAGAACCGGGGAGCTGTTTTTT. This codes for CAWSWGLAGRTGELFF.

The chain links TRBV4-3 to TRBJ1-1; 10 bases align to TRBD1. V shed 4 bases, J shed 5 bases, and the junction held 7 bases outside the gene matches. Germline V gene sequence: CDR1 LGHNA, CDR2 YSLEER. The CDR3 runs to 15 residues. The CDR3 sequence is CASSLSDRGPTEAFF. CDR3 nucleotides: TGCGCCAGCAGCCTATCTGACAGGGGGCCAACTGAAGCTTTCTTT.

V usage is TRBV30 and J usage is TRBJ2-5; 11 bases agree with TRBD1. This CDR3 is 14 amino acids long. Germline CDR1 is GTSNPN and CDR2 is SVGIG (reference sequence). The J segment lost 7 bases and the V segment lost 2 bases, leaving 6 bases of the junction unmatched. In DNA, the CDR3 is TGTGCCTGGAGTTTAGGGACAGGGGGGGGGACCCAGTACTTC. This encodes CAWSLGTGGGTQYF.

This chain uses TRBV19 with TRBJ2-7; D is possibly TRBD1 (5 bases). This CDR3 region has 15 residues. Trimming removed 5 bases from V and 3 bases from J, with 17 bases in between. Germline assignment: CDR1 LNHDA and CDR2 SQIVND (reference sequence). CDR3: CASSPQVSPDYEQYF. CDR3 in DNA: TGTGCCAGTAGTCCACAGGTATCCCCCGACTACGAGCAGTACTTC.

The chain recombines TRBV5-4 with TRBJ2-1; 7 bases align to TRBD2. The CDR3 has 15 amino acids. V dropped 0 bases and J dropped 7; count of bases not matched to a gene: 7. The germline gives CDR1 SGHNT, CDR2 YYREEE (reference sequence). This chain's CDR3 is CASSLGRGGLNEQFF. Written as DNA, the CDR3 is TGTGCCAGCAGCTTGGGGCGCGGGGGTTTAAATGAGCAGTTCTTC.

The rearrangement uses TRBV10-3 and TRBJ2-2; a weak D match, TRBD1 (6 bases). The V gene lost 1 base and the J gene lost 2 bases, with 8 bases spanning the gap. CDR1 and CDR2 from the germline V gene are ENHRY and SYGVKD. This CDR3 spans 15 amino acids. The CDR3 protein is CAISELGTNTGELFF. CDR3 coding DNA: TGTGCCATCAGTGAGTTGGGGACAAACACCGGGGAGCTGTTTTTT.

The CDR3 coding sequence is TGTGCCAGCAACTTAGCCGACAGGGCAGGACAGCCCCAGCATTTT. Translated: CASNLADRAGQPQHF. This chain links TRBV6-5 with TRBJ1-5, with 7 positions matching TRBD1. The CDR3 covers 15 residues. CDR1 and CDR2 from the germline V gene are MNHEY and SVGAGI. V lost 7 bases to trimming and J lost 7 bases; unmatched junction nucleotides: 13.

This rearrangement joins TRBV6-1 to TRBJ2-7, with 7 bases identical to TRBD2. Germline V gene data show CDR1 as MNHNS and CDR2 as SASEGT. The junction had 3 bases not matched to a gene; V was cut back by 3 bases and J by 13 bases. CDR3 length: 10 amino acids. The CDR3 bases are TGTGCCAGCAGTGAGGGAGGGTTTTACTTC. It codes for CASSEGGFYF.

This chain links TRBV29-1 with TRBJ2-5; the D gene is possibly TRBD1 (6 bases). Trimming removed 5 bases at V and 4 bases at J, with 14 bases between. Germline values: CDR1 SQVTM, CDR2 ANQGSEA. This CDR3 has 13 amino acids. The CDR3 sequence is CSVFNRVGETQYF. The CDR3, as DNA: TGCAGCGTTTTTAACAGGGTCGGAGAGACCCAGTACTTC.

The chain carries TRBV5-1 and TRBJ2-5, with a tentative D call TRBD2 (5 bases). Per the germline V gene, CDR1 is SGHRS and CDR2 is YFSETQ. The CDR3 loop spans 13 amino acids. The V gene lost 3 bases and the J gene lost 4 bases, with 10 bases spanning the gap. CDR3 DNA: TGCGCCAGCAGCTCCATGGCGGGAGAGACCCAGTACTTC. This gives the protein CASSSMAGETQYF.

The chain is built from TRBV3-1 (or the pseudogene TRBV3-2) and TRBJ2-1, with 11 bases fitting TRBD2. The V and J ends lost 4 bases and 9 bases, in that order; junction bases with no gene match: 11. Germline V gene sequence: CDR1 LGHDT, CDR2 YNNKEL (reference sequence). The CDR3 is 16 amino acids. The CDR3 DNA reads TGTGCCAGCAGCCTTAGCGGGGGGGCCGGGGGAAGTGAGCAGTTCTTC. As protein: CASSLSGGAGGSEQFF.

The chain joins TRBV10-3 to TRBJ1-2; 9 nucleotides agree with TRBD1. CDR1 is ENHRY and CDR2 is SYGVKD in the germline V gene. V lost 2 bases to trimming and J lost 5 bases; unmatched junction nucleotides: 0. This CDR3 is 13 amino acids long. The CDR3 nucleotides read TGTGCCATCAGTGAGGACAGGGGGTATGGCTACACCTTC. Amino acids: CAISEDRGYGYTF.

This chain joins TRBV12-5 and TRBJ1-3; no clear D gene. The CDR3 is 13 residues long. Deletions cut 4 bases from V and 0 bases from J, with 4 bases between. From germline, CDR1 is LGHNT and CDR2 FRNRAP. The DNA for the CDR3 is TGTGCTAGTGGTTCCCACTCTGGAAACACCATATATTTT. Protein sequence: CASGSHSGNTIYF.

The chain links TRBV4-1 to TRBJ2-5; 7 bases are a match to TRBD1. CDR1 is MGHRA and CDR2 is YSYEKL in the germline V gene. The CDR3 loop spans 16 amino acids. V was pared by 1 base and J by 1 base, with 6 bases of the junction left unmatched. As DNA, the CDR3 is TGCGCCAGCAGCCAAGGAGGCAGGGGGTCCCAAGAGACCCAGTACTTC. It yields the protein CASSQGGRGSQETQYF.